These 26 T cell receptor beta chains were sequenced from one sample in a study of cytomegalovirus exposure and HLA in healthy donors. Assay: immunoSEQ multiplex PCR; the TCRdb copy retains only in-frame clones and omits some. The sample shows under 200,000 clones, 80% to 90% of them seen only once. The sequenced material came from PBMCs. These receptors came from a woman in her twenties or thirties in good health and CMV-seronegative.

The CDR3 loop reads CATGYGTGGAPQHF. The CDR3 bases are TGTGCCACCGGTTACGGGACAGGGGGTGCGCCCCAGCATTTT. The chain uses TRBV27 and TRBJ1-5; 11 bases match TRBD1. The CDR3 is 14 amino acids. Trimming removed 10 bases from V and 9 bases from J; junction bases left unmatched: 11. Germline V CDR1 and CDR2: MNHEY, SMNVEV (reference sequence).

The V gene is TRBV19, the J gene TRBJ2-2, with a tentative D call TRBD2 (6 bases). The CDR3 is made up of 14 amino acids. Per the germline V gene, CDR1 is LNHDA and CDR2 is SQIVND (reference sequence). V was pared by 2 bases and J by 3 bases, with 7 bases between. The CDR3 DNA reads TGTGCCAGTAGTATAACTAGCTACACCGGGGAGCTGTTTTTT. This encodes CASSITSYTGELFF.

V usage is TRBV5-4 and J usage is TRBJ1-2; D perhaps matches TRBD1 (5 bases). The germline V gene has CDR1 SGHNT and CDR2 YYREEE (reference sequence). The CDR3 has 14 amino acids. Trimming took 4 bases from V and 5 from J, leaving 15 bases between them. The CDR3 DNA follows: TGTGCCAGCAGCGCCGGGACCTCTTTGTATGGCTACACCTTC. Encoded protein: CASSAGTSLYGYTF.

The chain has TRBV10-3 and TRBJ2-3; 7 nucleotides line up with TRBD1. Germline trimming cut 11 bases from V and 0 bases from J; bases unmatched to any gene: 8. Germline CDR1 ENHRY, CDR2 SYGVKD. The CDR3 contains 14 residues. In DNA form, the CDR3 reads TGTGCCTCCGGACAGGACTCTAGCACAGATACGCAGTATTTT. Encoded protein: CASGQDSSTDTQYF.

The rearrangement joins TRBV11-3 to TRBJ2-7; TRBD2 matches 11 bases. Germline CDR1 SGHNT, CDR2 YENEEA. CDR3 length: 15 residues. V was clipped by 4 bases and J by 2 bases; unmatched bases: 4. The chain's CDR3 is CASSSSSGGPYEQYF. In nucleotides, the CDR3 is TGTGCCAGCAGCTCCTCTAGCGGGGGGCCCTACGAGCAGTACTTC.

The chain has TRBV4-2 and TRBJ1-5; D gene unclear. V was pared by 4 bases and J by 3 bases, with 7 bases between. Germline lookup yields CDR1 LGHNA and CDR2 YNFKEQ. There are 13 residues in the CDR3. The CDR3 here is CASSRGTNQPQHF. CDR3 DNA sequence: TGTGCCAGCAGCCGCGGTACCAATCAGCCCCAGCATTTT.

CDR3 protein: CARSPGRRGVTDTQYF. The CDR3 coding sequence is TGTGCCAGAAGCCCGGGGAGGAGGGGGGTCACAGATACGCAGTATTTT. J is TRBJ2-3 and V is TRBV5-3, with D possibly being TRBD1 or TRBD2 (6 bases each). TRBV5-3 carries the ORF label, with uncertain function. The CDR3 is 16 residues long. V gave up 4 bases and J gave up 2 bases, with 17 bases separating them.

This chain uses TRBV28 with TRBJ1-5, with TRBD1 as a possible D gene (5 bases). The CDR3 is 13 residues long. Trimming took off 7 bases at V and 7 bases at J, with 14 bases between the two ends. Germline CDR1 MDHEN, CDR2 SYDVKM. The CDR3 bases are TGTGCCAGCACCGTGCCCCGGGGCCAGCCCCAGCATTTT. Its protein is CASTVPRGQPQHF.

The chain links TRBV9 to TRBJ2-1, with unresolved D. The CDR3 sequence is 17 residues long. Trimming removed 2 bases from V and 0 bases from J, with 15 bases in between. Germline assignment: CDR1 SGDLS and CDR2 YYNGEE. The CDR3 DNA reads as TGTGCCAGCAGCGTTCGTGACCCGATTAGCTCCTACAATGAGCAGTTCTTC. Protein product: CASSVRDPISSYNEQFF.

Comments on this clone: The same CDR3 arises from other DNA sequences in this sample as well. The V and J genes are TRBV7-9 and TRBJ1-5; D remains unclear. Germline V gene sequence: CDR1 SEHNR, CDR2 FQNEAQ (reference sequence). V lost 1 base, J lost 5 bases, and 3 bases lay in between. The CDR3 is 12 amino acids. CDR3 protein: CASSLGDQPQHF. In DNA form, the CDR3 reads TGTGCCAGCAGCTTAGGAGATCAGCCCCAGCATTTT.

V usage is TRBV30 and J usage is TRBJ2-1; a weak D match, TRBD2 (5 bases). V was cut by 3 bases and J by 5 bases, with 17 bases left in between. Germline assignment: CDR1 GTSNPN and CDR2 SVGIG (reference sequence). The CDR3 has 15 amino acids. The chain's CDR3 is CAWRQITRLNNEQFF. CDR3 DNA: TGTGCCTGGAGACAAATTACTAGATTGAACAATGAGCAGTTCTTC. Filled out from reference TRBV30 and TRBJ2-1, the complete variable domain reads SQTIHQWPATLVQPVGSPLSLECTVEGTSNPNLYWYRQAAGRGLQLLFYSVGIGQISSEVPQNLSASRPQDRQFILSSKKLLLSDSGFYLCAWRQITRLNNEQFFGPGTRLTVL.

This chain uses TRBV25-1 with TRBJ1-1; D call uncertain. The CDR3 extends over 13 amino acids. Germline values: CDR1 MGHDK, CDR2 SYGVNS. V gave up 4 bases and J gave up 4 bases, with 10 bases separating them. The CDR3 sequence: CASSGRAGTEAFF. CDR3 sequence (DNA): TGTGCCAGCAGTGGTCGGGCGGGCACTGAAGCTTTCTTT. The full variable domain, its missing parts supplied by reference TRBV25-1 and TRBJ1-1, is EADIYQTPRYLVIGTGKKITLECSQTMGHDKMYWYQQDPGMELHLIHYSYGVNSTEKGDLSSESTVSRIRTEHFPLTLESARPSHTSQYLCASSGRAGTEAFFGQGTRLTVV.

The chain couples TRBV6-5 to TRBJ1-5; possibly TRBD1 for D (6 bases). V was trimmed by 5 bases and J by 6 bases, leaving 14 bases between them. The CDR3 runs 14 residues. Germline values: CDR1 MNHEY, CDR2 SVGAGI. In nucleotides, the CDR3 is TGTGCCAGCAGTGCAGGGGTGCTGGCTCAGCCCCAGCATTTT. It specifies CASSAGVLAQPQHF.

The chain employs TRBV29-1 and TRBJ2-1, with 7 bases fitting TRBD2. V lost 6 bases to trimming and J lost 0 bases; unmatched junction nucleotides: 8. The CDR3 sequence is 15 residues long. CDR1 SQVTM and CDR2 ANQGSEA come from the germline V gene. CDR3 residues: CSVIELATSYNEQFF. The CDR3 nucleotides are TGCAGCGTAATCGAACTAGCGACCTCCTACAATGAGCAGTTCTTC.

The chain uses TRBV28 and TRBJ2-7; TRBD2 matches 8 bases. After removal of 7 bases from V and 3 bases from J, the junction contained 8 bases not matched to a gene. The CDR3 extends over 14 amino acids. The germline V gene has CDR1 MDHEN and CDR2 SYDVKM. CDR3 sequence: CASITSGSHYEQYF. CDR3 in DNA: TGTGCCAGCATTACTAGCGGAAGTCACTACGAGCAGTACTTC.

V gene TRBV4-2 combines with J gene TRBJ1-1; 7 bases are a match to TRBD1. The CDR3 totals 18 residues. With 1 base clipped from V and 0 bases from J, the junction kept 11 bases outside the gene matches. Looked up from germline, CDR1 is LGHNA and CDR2 is YNFKEQ. CDR3 region: CASSQGPGQTSLNTEAFF. The CDR3, as DNA: TGTGCCAGCAGCCAAGGACCGGGACAGACGTCCCTGAACACTGAAGCTTTCTTT.

As DNA, the CDR3 is TGTGCCTGGAGTTTGGCTAGCGGGGGCTCCTACGAGCAGTACTTC. It yields the protein CAWSLASGGSYEQYF. V gene TRBV30 combines with J gene TRBJ2-7; 10 bases map to TRBD2. The CDR3 spans 15 residues. V lost 2 bases to trimming and J lost 0 bases; unmatched junction nucleotides: 4. Germline V gene data show CDR1 as GTSNPN and CDR2 as SVGIG (reference sequence).

The chain employs TRBV13 and TRBJ1-5; D remains unclear. Germline CDR1 is PRHDT and CDR2 is FYEKMQ (reference sequence). V was cut by 2 bases and J by 5 bases, with 7 bases left in between. The CDR3 extends over 13 amino acids. The CDR3 DNA is TGTGCCAGCAGCTTACGCGGGGATCAGCCCCAGCATTTT. This sequence encodes CASSLRGDQPQHF.

The chain joins TRBV4-2 to TRBJ2-7; D is possibly TRBD2 (6 bases). V was trimmed by 3 bases and J by 6 bases, leaving 15 bases between them. The CDR3 spans 14 residues. Looked up from germline, CDR1 is LGHNA and CDR2 is YNFKEQ. The CDR3: CASSQQGDFGEQYF. CDR3 coding DNA: TGTGCCAGCAGCCAGCAAGGGGACTTTGGCGAGCAGTACTTC.

The chain combines TRBV4-3 with TRBJ2-7; D possibly uses TRBD1 or TRBD2 (7 bases each). The CDR3 loop spans 10 amino acids. V was cut by 9 bases and J by 10 bases, with 13 bases left in between. Germline V gives CDR1 LGHNA, CDR2 YSLEER. For the CDR3, the DNA is TGCGCCAGGGGGGGGACAGCCCAGTACTTC. Its protein product is CARGGTAQYF.

The chain has TRBV29-1 and TRBJ2-1, with D uncertain. Germline V gene lookup returns CDR1 SQVTM and CDR2 ANQGSEA. This CDR3 region has 13 residues. V dropped 4 bases and J dropped 7 bases, with 14 bases sitting between them. The CDR3 loop is CSVGGVPANEQFF. The CDR3 region has the DNA TGCAGCGTTGGTGGCGTCCCAGCAAATGAGCAGTTCTTC.

This chain uses TRBV28 with TRBJ2-7; unclear D gene. Trimming removed 4 bases at V and 3 bases at J, with 7 bases between. The CDR3 is 12 residues long. Germline CDR1 and CDR2: MDHEN and SYDVKM. In DNA, the CDR3 is TGTGCCAGCAGTTCCTCAAACTACGAGCAGTACTTC. It yields the protein CASSSSNYEQYF.

This clone occurred a few times. The genes are TRBV27 and TRBJ2-2; TRBD2 might be the D (5 bases). The germline V gene has CDR1 MNHEY and CDR2 SMNVEV (reference sequence). Trimming pared 7 bases from V and 7 bases from J, leaving 7 bases between. CDR3 length: 11 residues. The chain's CDR3 is CASKRDGELFF. CDR3 sequence (DNA): TGTGCCAGCAAGAGGGACGGGGAGCTGTTTTTT.

This clone has more than one count but fewer than ten. V is TRBV7-6 and J is TRBJ1-2; D might be TRBD1 (5 bases). Trimming pared 6 bases from V and 6 bases from J, leaving 14 bases between. The CDR3 covers 13 residues. Germline CDR1 SGHVS, CDR2 FNYEAQ. As DNA, the CDR3 is TGTGCCAGCAGTCTAGCAGGGATTGATGGCTACACCTTC. Translated: CASSLAGIDGYTF. Supplemented by reference TRBV7-6 and TRBJ1-2, the full variable domain reads GAGVSQSPRYKVTKRGQDVALRCDPISGHVSLYWYRQALGQGPEFLTYFNYEAQQDKSGLPNDRFSAERPEGSISTLTIQRTEQRDSAMYRCASSLAGIDGYTFGSGTRLTVV.

This sequence joins TRBV19 and TRBJ2-5; D perhaps matches TRBD1 (6 bases). The CDR3 spans 16 residues. Germline loops: CDR1 LNHDA, CDR2 SQIVND (reference sequence). The germline V and J ends were trimmed by 2 bases and 0 bases, with 13 bases remaining between them. In DNA form, the CDR3 reads TGTGCCAGTAGTATAAGAGGAGGACAGTACCAAGAGACCCAGTACTTC. It specifies CASSIRGGQYQETQYF.

This sequence joins TRBV29-1 and TRBJ2-5; TRBD2 agrees at 7 bases. This CDR3 has 15 residues. CDR1 SQVTM and CDR2 ANQGSEA come from the germline V gene. The trim removed 1 base at V and 7 bases at J, leaving 12 bases unmatched. The CDR3 reads CSVEAPEREAGTQYF. CDR3 in DNA: TGCAGCGTTGAAGCCCCGGAGCGGGAAGCTGGGACCCAGTACTTC.